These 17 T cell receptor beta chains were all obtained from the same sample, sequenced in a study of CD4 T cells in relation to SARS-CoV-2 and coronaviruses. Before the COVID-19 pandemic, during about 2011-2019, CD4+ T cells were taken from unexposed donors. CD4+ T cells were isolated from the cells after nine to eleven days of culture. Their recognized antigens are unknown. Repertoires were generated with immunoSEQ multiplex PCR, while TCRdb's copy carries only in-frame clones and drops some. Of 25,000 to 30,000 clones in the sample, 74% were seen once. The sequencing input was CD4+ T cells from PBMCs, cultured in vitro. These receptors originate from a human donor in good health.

The CDR3 protein is CASSQDRGGWGTQYF. CDR3 DNA: TGCGCCAGCAGCCAAGATCGGGGGGGGTGGGGTACGCAGTATTTT. V gene TRBV4-3 combines with J gene TRBJ2-3; TRBD2 aligns across 8 bases. Germline V gene data show CDR1 as LGHNA and CDR2 as YSLEER. J gave up 8 bases and V 0 bases, and 7 bases lay outside the gene matches. The CDR3 loop spans 15 amino acids.

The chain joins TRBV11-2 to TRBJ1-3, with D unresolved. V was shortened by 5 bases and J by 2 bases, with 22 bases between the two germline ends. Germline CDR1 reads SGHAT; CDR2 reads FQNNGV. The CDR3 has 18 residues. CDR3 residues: CASSTRAAGGTTGNTIYF. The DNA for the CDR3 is TGTGCCAGCAGCACGCGGGCCGCCGGAGGTACCACTGGAAACACCATATATTTT.

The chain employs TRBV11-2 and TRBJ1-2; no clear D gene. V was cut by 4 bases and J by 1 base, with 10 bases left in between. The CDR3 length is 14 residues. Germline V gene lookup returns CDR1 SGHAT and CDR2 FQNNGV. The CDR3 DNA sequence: TGTGCCAGCAGCTCCTACACCCTTAACTATGGCTACACCTTC. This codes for CASSSYTLNYGYTF.

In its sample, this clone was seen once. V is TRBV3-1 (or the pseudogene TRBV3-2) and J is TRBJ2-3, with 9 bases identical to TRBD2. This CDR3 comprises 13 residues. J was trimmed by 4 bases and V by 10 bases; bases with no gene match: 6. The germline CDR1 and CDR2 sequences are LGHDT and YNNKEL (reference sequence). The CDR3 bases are TGTGCCACAGTAGCGGGGGCCGCAGATACGCAGTATTTT. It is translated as CATVAGAADTQYF.

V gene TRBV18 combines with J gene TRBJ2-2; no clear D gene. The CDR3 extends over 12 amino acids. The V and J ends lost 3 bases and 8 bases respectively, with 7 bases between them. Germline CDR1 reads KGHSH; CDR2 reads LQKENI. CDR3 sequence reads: CASSPPSGELFF. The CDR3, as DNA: TGTGCCAGCTCACCCCCCAGTGGGGAGCTGTTTTTT.

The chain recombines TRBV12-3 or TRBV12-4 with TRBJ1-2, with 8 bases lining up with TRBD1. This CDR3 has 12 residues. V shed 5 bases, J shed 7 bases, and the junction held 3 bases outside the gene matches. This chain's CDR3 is CASSTGTGGYTF. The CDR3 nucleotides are TGTGCCAGCAGTACAGGGACAGGTGGCTACACCTTC.

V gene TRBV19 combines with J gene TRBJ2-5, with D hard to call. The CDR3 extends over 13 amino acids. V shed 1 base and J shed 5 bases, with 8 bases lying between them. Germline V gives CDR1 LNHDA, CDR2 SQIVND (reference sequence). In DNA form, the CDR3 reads TGTGCCAGTAGTATAGCCCCATTCGAGACCCAGTACTTC. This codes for CASSIAPFETQYF.

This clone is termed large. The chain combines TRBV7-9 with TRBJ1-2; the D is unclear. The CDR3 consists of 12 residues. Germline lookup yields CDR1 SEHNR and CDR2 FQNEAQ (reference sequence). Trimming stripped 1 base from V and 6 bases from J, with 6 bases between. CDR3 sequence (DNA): TGTGCCAGCAGCTTAGGAGGGAATGGCTACACCTTC. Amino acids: CASSLGGNGYTF.

CDR3 bases: TGTGCCAGCACCCTAACGGGGGGGAGCACAGATACGCAGTATTTT. Translation: CASTLTGGSTDTQYF. The chain uses TRBV9 and TRBJ2-3; the match to TRBD2 covers 8 bases. The CDR3 is 15 amino acids. Trimming removed 6 bases from V and 0 bases from J; junction bases left unmatched: 6. Germline CDR1 SGDLS, CDR2 YYNGEE.

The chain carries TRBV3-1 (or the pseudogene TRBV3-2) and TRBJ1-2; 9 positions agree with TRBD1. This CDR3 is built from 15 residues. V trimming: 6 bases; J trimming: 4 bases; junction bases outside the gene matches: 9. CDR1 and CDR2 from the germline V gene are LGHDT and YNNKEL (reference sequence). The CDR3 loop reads CASRPDRGNSYGYTF. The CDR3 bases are TGTGCCAGCAGACCCGACAGGGGGAACTCCTATGGCTACACCTTC.

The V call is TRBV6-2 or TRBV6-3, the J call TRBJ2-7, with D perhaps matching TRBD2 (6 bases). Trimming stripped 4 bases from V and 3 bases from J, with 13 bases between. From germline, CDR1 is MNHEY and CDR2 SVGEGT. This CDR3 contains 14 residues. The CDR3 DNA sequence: TGTGCCAGCAGTTCCGGGAGATTGGGCTACGAGCAGTACTTC. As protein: CASSSGRLGYEQYF.

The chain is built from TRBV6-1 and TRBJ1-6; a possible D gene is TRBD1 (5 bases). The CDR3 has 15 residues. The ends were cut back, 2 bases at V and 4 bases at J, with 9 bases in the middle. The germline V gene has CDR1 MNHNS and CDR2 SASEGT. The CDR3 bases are TGTGCCAGCAGTGAACAGACAGCATATAATTCACCCCTCCACTTT. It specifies CASSEQTAYNSPLHF.

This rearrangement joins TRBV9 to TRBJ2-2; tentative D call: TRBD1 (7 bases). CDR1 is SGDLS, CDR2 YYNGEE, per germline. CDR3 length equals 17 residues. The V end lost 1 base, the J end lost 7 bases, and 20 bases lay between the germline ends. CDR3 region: CASSVRDRPVGGGELFF. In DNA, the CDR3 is TGTGCCAGCAGCGTAAGGGACAGACCAGTGGGAGGCGGGGAGCTGTTTTTT.

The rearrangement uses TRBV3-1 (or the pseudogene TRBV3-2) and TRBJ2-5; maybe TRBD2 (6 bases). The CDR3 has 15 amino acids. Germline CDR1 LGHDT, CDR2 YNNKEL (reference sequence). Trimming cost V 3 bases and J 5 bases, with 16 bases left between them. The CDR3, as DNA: TGTGCCAGCAGCCAGACCCGGGGGAGGCGTGAGACCCAGTACTTC. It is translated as CASSQTRGRRETQYF.

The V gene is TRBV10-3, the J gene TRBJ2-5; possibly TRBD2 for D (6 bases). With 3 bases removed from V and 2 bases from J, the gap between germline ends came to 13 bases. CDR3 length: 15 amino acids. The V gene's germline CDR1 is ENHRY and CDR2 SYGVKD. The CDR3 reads CAISDPGTSQETQYF. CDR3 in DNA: TGTGCCATCAGTGACCCCGGGACTTCACAAGAGACCCAGTACTTC.

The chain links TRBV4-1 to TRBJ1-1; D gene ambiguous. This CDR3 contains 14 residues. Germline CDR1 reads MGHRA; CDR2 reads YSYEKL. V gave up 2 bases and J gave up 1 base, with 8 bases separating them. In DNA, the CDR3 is TGCGCCAGCAGCCAACCGACGGCGAACACTGAAGCTTTCTTT. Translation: CASSQPTANTEAFF.

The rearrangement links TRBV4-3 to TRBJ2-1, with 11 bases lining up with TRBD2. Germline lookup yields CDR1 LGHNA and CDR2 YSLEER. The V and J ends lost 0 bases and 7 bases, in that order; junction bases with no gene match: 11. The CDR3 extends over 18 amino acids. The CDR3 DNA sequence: TGCGCCAGCAGCCAAGAAGATACTAGCGGGGGCCTAGGGAATGAGCAGTTCTTC. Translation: CASSQEDTSGGLGNEQFF.